This entry lists 7 T cell receptor beta chains sequenced from one sample in a study of blood T cell repertoires in COVID-19. TCRdb's copy holds only in-frame clones and misses some; the assay was immunoSEQ multiplex PCR. The data hold over 200,000 clones, with approximately 83% observed a single time. The specimen sequenced was peripheral blood. The receptors come from a woman between 40 and 50 years old with active or convalescent COVID-19.

This sequence joins TRBV7-6 and TRBJ2-3, with TRBD2 identical over 15 bases. The CDR3 loop spans 16 amino acids. CDR1 SGHVS and CDR2 FNYEAQ come from the germline V gene. V dropped 4 bases and J dropped 6; count of bases not matched to a gene: 5. In DNA, the CDR3 is TGTGCCAGCAGCTCGGGGACTAGCGGGGGGCTGGATACGCAGTATTTT. It encodes CASSSGTSGGLDTQYF.

This clone was seen many times. The chain couples TRBV25-1 to TRBJ2-3; TRBD2 matches at 12 bases. The ends lost 6 bases at V and 0 bases at J; junction bases unmatched: 7. The V gene's germline CDR1 is MGHDK and CDR2 SYGVNS. The CDR3 has 17 amino acids. The CDR3 loop reads CASSLRLAGASTDTQYF. DNA for the CDR3: TGTGCCAGCAGCCTAAGACTAGCGGGGGCAAGCACAGATACGCAGTATTTT.

V and J are TRBV11-1 and TRBJ1-1; 9 bases align to TRBD1. Germline V gives CDR1 SGHAT, CDR2 FQDESV (reference sequence). With 5 bases clipped from V and 1 base from J, the junction kept 5 bases outside the gene matches. The CDR3 is made up of 15 amino acids. CDR3 residues: CASSKRGQGNTEAFF. CDR3 coding DNA: TGTGCCAGCAGCAAACGGGGACAGGGGAACACTGAAGCTTTCTTT.

V usage is TRBV18 and J usage is TRBJ2-5, with D tentatively TRBD1 (5 bases). The CDR3 extends over 14 amino acids. Germline CDR1 and CDR2: KGHSH and LQKENI. Trimming shortened V by 6 bases and J by 4 bases, and 15 bases separated the two germline ends. The CDR3 is CASSLDTKVETQYF. The CDR3 coding sequence is TGTGCCAGCTCCCTGGACACGAAAGTAGAGACCCAGTACTTC. Full variable domain (missing parts from reference TRBV18 and TRBJ2-5): NAGVMQNPRHLVRRRGQEARLRCSPMKGHSHVYWYRQLPEEGLKFMVYLQKENIIDESGMPKERFSAEFPKEGPSILRIQQVVRGDSAAYFCASSLDTKVETQYFGPGTRLLVL.

The chain uses TRBV9 and TRBJ1-4, with D unresolved. Germline V gene lookup returns CDR1 SGDLS and CDR2 YYNGEE. V dropped 1 base and J dropped 0 bases, with 10 bases sitting between them. The length of the CDR3 is 16 residues. CDR3 amino acids: CASSVSDGATNEKLFF. The CDR3 coding sequence is TGTGCCAGCAGCGTAAGCGACGGAGCAACTAATGAAAAACTGTTTTTT.

The genes are TRBV4-1 and TRBJ2-1, with 7 bases aligning to TRBD1. Germline CDR1 MGHRA, CDR2 YSYEKL. The trim removed 6 bases at V and 5 bases at J, leaving 7 bases unmatched. The CDR3 runs 14 residues. CDR3 sequence: CASSRPGQNNEQFF. The DNA of the CDR3 is TGCGCCAGCAGTAGGCCGGGACAGAACAATGAGCAGTTCTTC.

The chain recombines TRBV10-3 with TRBJ1-1, with D unclear. Germline assignment: CDR1 ENHRY and CDR2 SYGVKD. Deletions cut 7 bases from V and 7 bases from J, with 10 bases between. There are 11 residues in the CDR3. CDR3: CAITSGNEAFF. In DNA form, the CDR3 reads TGTGCCATCACATCCGGGAATGAAGCTTTCTTT.